These 21 T cell receptor beta chains were sequenced from one sample in a study of fetal regulatory T cell absence and autoimmunity. TCRdb's table, derived via immunoSEQ multiplex PCR, lists solely in-frame clones and lacks some. The sample carries about 95,000 clones, about 78% recorded once. The sample taken for sequencing was pancreas tissue. The receptor set was obtained from a male donor with IPEX syndrome.

The chain links TRBV4-1 to TRBJ2-3, with TRBD2 matching over 10 bases. CDR3 length: 16 residues. The V gene end was trimmed by 2 bases and the J gene end by 3 bases; junction bases not matched to a gene: 5. The V gene's germline CDR1 is MGHRA and CDR2 YSYEKL. CDR3: CASSQWLAGVTDTQYF. Here the CDR3 DNA reads TGCGCCAGCAGCCAATGGCTAGCGGGAGTGACAGATACGCAGTATTTT.

This clone was detected only a few times. The V gene is TRBV18, the J gene TRBJ2-7; perhaps D is TRBD1 or TRBD2 (5 bases each). CDR1 and CDR2 (germline): KGHSH, LQKENI. The V gene lost 0 bases and the J gene lost 2 bases, with 5 bases spanning the gap. The CDR3 runs 13 residues. The CDR3 region is CASSPPGAYEQYF. The CDR3 region has the DNA TGTGCCAGCTCACCACCGGGGGCCTACGAGCAGTACTTC.

V and J are TRBV4-1 and TRBJ2-5, with TRBD2 matching over 8 bases. The CDR3 is 15 amino acids. The junction had 7 bases not matched to a gene; V was cut back by 2 bases and J by 5 bases. Germline lookup yields CDR1 MGHRA and CDR2 YSYEKL. CDR3 nucleotide sequence: TGCGCCAGCAGCCAACGAGCGGGAGCGGAGGAGACCCAGTACTTC. Protein: CASSQRAGAEETQYF.

The sample holds one count of this clone. The rearrangement uses TRBV14 and TRBJ1-6; perhaps TRBD1 as D (5 bases). Germline V lookup: CDR1 SGHDN, CDR2 FVKESK. Trimming shortened V by 4 bases and J by 8 bases, and 9 bases separated the two germline ends. The CDR3 loop spans 13 amino acids. CDR3 sequence reads: CASSLRRDSPLHF. For the CDR3, the DNA is TGTGCCAGCAGCCTCCGCAGGGATTCACCCCTCCACTTT.

This clone came up a few times. The chain couples TRBV4-2 to TRBJ1-4; D is ambiguous. Per the germline V gene, CDR1 is LGHNA and CDR2 is YNFKEQ. V lost 2 bases, J lost 0 bases, and 4 bases lay in between. The CDR3 is made up of 14 amino acids. The CDR3 here is CASSQSATNEKLFF. In DNA, the CDR3 is TGTGCCAGCAGCCAATCGGCAACTAATGAAAAACTGTTTTTT.

The rearrangement uses TRBV4-1 and TRBJ1-1; D is unclear. Trimming left V 1 base short and J 0 bases short, with 6 bases between. The CDR3 is 14 amino acids. Germline values: CDR1 MGHRA, CDR2 YSYEKL. Here the CDR3 DNA reads TGCGCCAGCAGCCAAGGGCAGATGAACACTGAAGCTTTCTTT. It translates to CASSQGQMNTEAFF.

This clone has only a few counts. The chain links TRBV4-1 to TRBJ2-2; 12 bases line up with TRBD2. Germline CDR1 reads MGHRA; CDR2 reads YSYEKL. CDR3 size: 17 residues. With V trimmed by 3 bases and J by 4 bases, 6 bases remained unmatched. Written as DNA, the CDR3 is TGCGCCAGCAGCCAGCCTAGCGGGAGGGCGAGCACCGGGGAGCTGTTTTTT. Translation: CASSQPSGRASTGELFF.

This chain links TRBV15 with TRBJ2-3; no clear D. In germline, CDR1 is LNHNV, CDR2 YYDKDF (reference sequence). This CDR3 has 13 residues. Trimming shortened V by 0 bases and J by 6 bases, and 7 bases separated the two germline ends. The CDR3 reads CATSRDLEDTQYF. The CDR3 DNA sequence: TGTGCCACCAGCAGAGATCTGGAGGATACGCAGTATTTT.

This CDR3 is CAIAGRNGEKLFF. CDR3 in DNA: TGTGCCATCGCGGGACGGAATGGAGAAAAACTGTTTTTT. The rearrangement joins TRBV10-3 to TRBJ1-4, with a weak D call TRBD1 (5 bases). V was pared by 8 bases and J by 8 bases, with 15 bases between. Germline V gene sequence: CDR1 ENHRY, CDR2 SYGVKD. The CDR3 totals 13 residues.

This clone was counted only a few times. This chain connects TRBV27 to TRBJ2-7; D call uncertain. Per the germline V gene, CDR1 is MNHEY and CDR2 is SMNVEV (reference sequence). V was pared by 6 bases and J by 3 bases, with 15 bases between. The CDR3 sequence is 14 residues long. The CDR3 loop is CASSPIPPGYEQYF. The CDR3 DNA sequence: TGTGCCAGCAGCCCGATCCCGCCCGGCTACGAGCAGTACTTC.

The chain couples TRBV11-1 to TRBJ1-3; TRBD1 aligns across 7 bases. The CDR3 consists of 14 residues. CDR1 and CDR2 (germline): SGHAT, FQDESV (reference sequence). V gave up 6 bases and J gave up 1 base; unmatched junction bases: 3. The CDR3 DNA reads as TGTGCCAGCAGGTCGACAGGGTCTGGAAACACCATATATTTT. It specifies CASRSTGSGNTIYF.

This clone showed up just once. This chain connects TRBV29-1 to TRBJ2-7; D possibly matches TRBD1 or TRBD2 (6 bases each). CDR1 SQVTM and CDR2 ANQGSEA come from the germline V gene. V was clipped by 6 bases and J by 6 bases, with 18 bases between them. CDR3 length: 13 amino acids. The CDR3 sequence: CSVNRASGAEQYF. The CDR3, as DNA: TGCAGCGTGAACCGGGCCTCGGGGGCCGAGCAGTACTTC.

This clone has only a few counts. The CDR3 protein is CASSVSGVGYTF. As DNA, the CDR3 is TGTGCCAGCAGTGTCTCAGGGGTTGGCTACACCTTC. The rearrangement uses TRBV6-5 and TRBJ1-2; TRBD1 might be the D (6 bases). The CDR3 has 12 amino acids. V lost 5 bases to trimming and J lost 7 bases, with 11 bases between them. In germline, CDR1 is MNHEY, CDR2 SVGAGI.

This sequence joins TRBV10-1 and TRBJ2-5; 11 bases fit TRBD2. Germline values: CDR1 WNHNN, CDR2 SYGVQD (reference sequence). This CDR3 region has 15 residues. The V gene end was trimmed by 0 bases and the J gene end by 4 bases; junction bases not matched to a gene: 1. The CDR3 bases are TGCGCCAGCAGTGAGTCAACTAGCGGGGGAGAGACCCAGTACTTC. Translating it yields CASSESTSGGETQYF.

The J gene is TRBJ2-5, the V gene TRBV11-2; TRBD2 might be the D (5 bases). The CDR3 covers 15 residues. Germline V gives CDR1 SGHAT, CDR2 FQNNGV. V was shortened by 0 bases and J by 5 bases, with 13 bases between the two germline ends. CDR3 protein: CASSLERRRRETQYF. The DNA of the CDR3 is TGTGCCAGCAGCTTAGAGCGACGCCGGAGGGAGACCCAGTACTTC.

This rearrangement joins TRBV11-2 to TRBJ2-7; 7 bases align to TRBD2. The CDR3 runs to 15 residues. V lost 0 bases, J lost 3 bases, and 5 bases stayed unmatched. Germline V gene lookup returns CDR1 SGHAT and CDR2 FQNNGV. The CDR3 is CASSLEGGTYYEQYF. As DNA, the CDR3 is TGTGCCAGCAGCTTAGAGGGGGGGACTTACTACGAGCAGTACTTC.

The CDR3 DNA is TGTGCCAGCAGTCCCTACAGTTACGGCTACACCTTC. Translating gives CASSPYSYGYTF. The chain uses TRBV27 and TRBJ1-2; D unresolved. Trimming shortened V by 5 bases and J by 8 bases, and 12 bases separated the two germline ends. The CDR3 consists of 12 residues. The germline CDR1 and CDR2 sequences are MNHEY and SMNVEV (reference sequence).

This chain joins TRBV9 and TRBJ1-2, with 8 bases matching TRBD1. The CDR3 is 14 amino acids. Germline-derived CDR1 and CDR2 are SGDLS and YYNGEE. Unmatched junction bases numbered 4, after V lost 3 bases and J lost 3 bases. The CDR3 sequence: CASSAGTGDYGYTF. Written as DNA, the CDR3 is TGTGCCAGCAGCGCCGGGACAGGTGACTATGGCTACACCTTC.

In its sample, this clone was seen a few times. The J gene is TRBJ1-5, the V gene TRBV5-1, with D maybe TRBD1 (6 bases). Germline CDR1 and CDR2: SGHRS and YFSETQ. The V and J ends lost 0 bases and 0 bases respectively, with 13 bases between them. This CDR3 region has 17 residues. The CDR3 here is CASSLGLPDSSNQPQHF. The CDR3 DNA follows: TGCGCCAGCAGCTTGGGCCTCCCGGACAGTAGCAATCAGCCCCAGCATTTT.

CDR3 sequence (DNA): TGTGCCAGCAGTTTCGGACTAGCGGGAGGGGCCTACGAGCAGTACTTC. Amino acid sequence: CASSFGLAGGAYEQYF. The genes are TRBV2 and TRBJ2-7, with 15 bases matching TRBD2. Germline loops: CDR1 SNHLY, CDR2 FYNNEI. V dropped 5 bases and J dropped 2; count of bases not matched to a gene: 4. The CDR3 covers 16 residues.

The gene calls are TRBV6-5 and TRBJ2-1, with TRBD2 matching 10 bases. V lost 0 bases to trimming and J lost 3 bases; unmatched junction nucleotides: 2. From germline, CDR1 is MNHEY and CDR2 SVGAGI. This CDR3 comprises 16 residues. The CDR3 spells CASSYSTSGHYNEQFF. CDR3 coding DNA: TGTGCCAGCAGTTACTCGACTAGCGGGCACTACAATGAGCAGTTCTTC.